Following are 11 T cell receptor beta chains from one sample sequenced in a study of blood T cells in healthy people across ages. A sample-barcoded 5' primer and a J-beta primer mix were used in a second PCR of roughly 6 to 11 cycles. TCRdb re-analysed the 5' RACE reads in MiXCR, keeping a single row per CDR3 protein. The table shows 1.8 million or so distinct CDR3 sequences, with about 39% occurring only once. The sequencing input was blood. These receptors were obtained from a human donor in good health.

The rearrangement uses TRBV2 and TRBJ2-3; D ambiguous. CDR1 and CDR2 from the germline V gene are SNHLY and FYNNEI. The CDR3 extends over 14 amino acids. Trimming took 6 bases from V and 2 from J, leaving 12 bases between them. CDR3 sequence: CASSDFSPTDTQYF. The CDR3 nucleotides read TGTGCCAGCAGCGACTTTTCCCCCACAGATACGCAGTATTTT.

This chain uses TRBV15 with TRBJ2-5; no firm D call. CDR1 and CDR2 from the germline V gene are LNHNV and YYDKDF (reference sequence). This CDR3 has 15 residues. V lost 0 bases and J lost 4, with 12 bases in between. DNA for the CDR3: TGTGCCACCAGCAGAGATTCCGCAGGTCTAGAGACCCAGTACTTC. Amino acid sequence: CATSRDSAGLETQYF.

V and J are TRBV29-1 and TRBJ2-1; no clear D. CDR3 length: 12 amino acids. Germline lookup yields CDR1 SQVTM and CDR2 ANQGSEA. Trimming left V 7 bases short and J 5 bases short, with 12 bases between. CDR3 nucleotide sequence: TGCAGCGAGGCCCACAGAAACAATGAGCAGTTCTTC. Protein: CSEAHRNNEQFF.

The sample holds a few counts of this clonotype. The gene calls are TRBV12-3 or TRBV12-4 and TRBJ2-5, with 10 bases matching TRBD1. This CDR3 spans 15 amino acids. The V segment lost 5 bases and the J segment 5 bases; nucleotides outside the gene matches: 8. The DNA for the CDR3 is TGTGCCAGCAGTCCCGACAGGGGGCGCTGGGAGACCCAGTACTTC. The encoded protein is CASSPDRGRWETQYF.

The chain combines TRBV20-1 with TRBJ2-3, with TRBD2 matching over 10 bases. The CDR3 runs 15 residues. Germline V gene sequence: CDR1 DFQATT, CDR2 SNEGSKA (reference sequence). The J segment lost 0 bases and the V segment lost 3 bases, leaving 3 bases of the junction unmatched. The CDR3 here is CSASGTSESTDTQYF. The CDR3, as DNA: TGCAGTGCTAGTGGGACTAGCGAAAGCACAGATACGCAGTATTTT.

V usage is TRBV5-1 and J usage is TRBJ2-5; the D gene is possibly TRBD2 (5 bases). V shed 1 base and J shed 1 base, with 11 bases lying between them. CDR3 length equals 15 residues. Germline assignment: CDR1 SGHRS and CDR2 YFSETQ. The CDR3, as DNA: TGCGCCAGCAGCTTGTACGGGGATACCCAAGAGACCCAGTACTTC. It encodes CASSLYGDTQETQYF.

This clonotype was seen a few times. The V and J genes are TRBV6-4 and TRBJ1-2; TRBD1 is a possible D gene (5 bases). The germline V gene encodes CDR1 MRHNA and CDR2 SNTAGT. Deletions cut 3 bases from V and 6 bases from J, with 17 bases between. CDR3 size: 15 residues. CDR3 in amino acids: CASSENQGRFDGYTF. Written as DNA, the CDR3 is TGTGCCAGCAGTGAAAATCAGGGCAGGTTCGATGGCTACACCTTC.

This chain joins TRBV6-2 or TRBV6-3 and TRBJ2-3; 7 bases are shared with TRBD2. CDR3 length: 14 amino acids. The junction had 4 bases not matched to a gene; V was cut back by 5 bases and J by 2 bases. Germline loops: CDR1 MNHEY, CDR2 SVGEGT. CDR3 residues: CASSVRDYTDTQYF. In DNA, the CDR3 is TGTGCCAGCAGTGTTCGGGACTACACAGATACGCAGTATTTT.

This clonotype was recorded a few times. CDR3 in DNA: TGCAGCGTCCAAATACTAGCGGGGGGGCGCGAGACCCAGTACTTC. Translating it yields CSVQILAGGRETQYF. This chain connects TRBV29-1 to TRBJ2-5; 13 nucleotides line up with TRBD2. Germline CDR1 SQVTM, CDR2 ANQGSEA. The V gene end was trimmed by 6 bases and the J gene end by 5 bases; junction bases not matched to a gene: 9. The length of the CDR3 is 15 residues.

The rearrangement uses TRBV6-2 or TRBV6-3 and TRBJ2-4; D unclear. CDR1 is MNHEY and CDR2 is SVGEGT in the germline V gene. The CDR3 is 14 residues long. V shed 2 bases and J shed 13 bases, with 18 bases lying between them. The CDR3 reads CASSYDGSYNEQYF. CDR3 nucleotide sequence: TGTGCCAGCAGTTACGATGGGTCCTACAATGAGCAGTACTTC.

This clonotype was seen once. The chain links TRBV20-1 to TRBJ2-1; 7 nucleotides line up with TRBD2. CDR1 is DFQATT, CDR2 SNEGSKA, per germline (reference sequence). J gave up 9 bases and V 0 bases, and 20 bases lay outside the gene matches. The CDR3 runs 18 residues. The CDR3 spells CSARDLRAGSGDRGEQFF. The CDR3 DNA reads as TGCAGTGCTAGAGACCTCCGAGCGGGAAGTGGGGATCGCGGTGAGCAGTTCTTC.